This T cell receptor (beta chain) was identified in a study of blood T cells in healthy people across ages. Each individual donor underwent a draw of ten milliliters of peripheral blood. Each sample provided at least 5 micrograms of extracted total RNA. Study-wide results and caveats: It was the long-lived donors that had more naive CD4+ cells and higher diversity than aged donors. TCR beta diversity tracked closely with naive T cell percentage.

The second PCR ran roughly 7 to 11 cycles with a sample-barcoded 5' primer and J-beta primers. Using its own MiXCR run on the 5' RACE reads, TCRdb lists one record per CDR3 protein. The repertoire consists of roughly 730,000 distinct CDR3 sequences, with 56% occurring once and the leading ten covering roughly 24%. Of note for this clonotype: Its antigen is unidentified.

The CDR3 totals 11 residues. V lost 4 bases to trimming and J lost 4 bases, with 6 bases between them. CDR1 SQVTM and CDR2 ANQGSEA come from the germline V gene. The source material was blood. The clonotype was recovered from a man aged 35-49 years in good health. The rearrangement joins TRBV29-1 to TRBJ2-3; D unclear. For the CDR3, the DNA is TGCAGCGTTGTATACCCAGATACGCAGTATTTT. Translated, it gives CSVVYPDTQYF.